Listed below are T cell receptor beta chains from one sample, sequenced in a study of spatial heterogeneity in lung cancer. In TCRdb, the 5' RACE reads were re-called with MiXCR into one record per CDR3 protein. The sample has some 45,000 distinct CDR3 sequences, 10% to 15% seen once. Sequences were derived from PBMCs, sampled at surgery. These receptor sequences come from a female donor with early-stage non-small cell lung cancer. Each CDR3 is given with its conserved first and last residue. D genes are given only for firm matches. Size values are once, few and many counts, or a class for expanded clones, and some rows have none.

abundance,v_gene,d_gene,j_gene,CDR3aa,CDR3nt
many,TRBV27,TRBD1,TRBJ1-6,CATLQRGQKNSPLHF,TGTGCCACACTCCAGAGGGGACAGAAAAATTCACCCCTCCACTTT
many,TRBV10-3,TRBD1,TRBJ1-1,CAISVNRGTEAFF,TGTGCCATCAGTGTCAACAGGGGCACTGAAGCTTTCTTT
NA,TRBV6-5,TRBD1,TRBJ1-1,CASTKQGALSLEAYF,TGTGCCAGCACAAAACAGGGGGCGCTTTCTCTTGAAGCTTACTTT
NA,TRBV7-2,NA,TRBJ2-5,CASSPQAGLTQETQYF,TGTGCCAGCAGCCCTCAAGCGGGCTTAACCCAAGAGACCCAGTACTTC
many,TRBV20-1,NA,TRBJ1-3,CSASEVGHSGNTIYF,TGCAGTGCTAGTGAGGTCGGCCACTCTGGAAACACCATATATTTT
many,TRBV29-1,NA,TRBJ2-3,CSVESSTDTQYF,TGCAGCGTTGAGTCGAGCACAGATACGCAGTATTTT
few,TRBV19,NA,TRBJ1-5,CASSLTAGNQPQHF,TGTGCCAGTAGTTTGACGGCGGGCAATCAGCCCCAGCATTTT
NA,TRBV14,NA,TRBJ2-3,CASSQDWTDTQYF,TGTGCCAGCAGCCAAGATTGGACAGATACGCAGTATTTT
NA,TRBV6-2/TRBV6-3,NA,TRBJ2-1,CASSYPIGGPYNEQFF,TGTGCCAGCAGTTACCCTATAGGGGGTCCCTACAATGAGCAGTTCTTC
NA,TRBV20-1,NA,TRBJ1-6,CSATGTLSSYNSPLHF,TGCAGTGCAACCGGGACATTGAGCTCCTATAATTCACCCCTCCACTTT
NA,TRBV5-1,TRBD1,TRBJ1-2,CASSPGQGSHGYTF,TGCGCCAGCAGTCCGGGACAGGGGTCTCATGGCTACACCTTC
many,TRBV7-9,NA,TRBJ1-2,CASSRTGVGAEGYTF,TGTGCCAGCAGCCGGACCGGGGTGGGGGCCGAAGGCTACACCTTC
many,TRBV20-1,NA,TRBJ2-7,CSARDPVGYEQYF,TGCAGTGCTAGAGATCCAGTGGGATACGAGCAGTACTTC
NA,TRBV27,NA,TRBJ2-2,CASSTYRVDRGSGELFF,TGTGCCAGCAGTACCTACAGGGTTGATAGAGGTTCCGGGGAGCTGTTTTTT
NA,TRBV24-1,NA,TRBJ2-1,CATSDLGDEQFF,TGTGCCACCAGTGATTTAGGAGATGAGCAGTTCTTC
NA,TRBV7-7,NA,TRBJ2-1,CASSPTTGNYNEQFF,TGTGCCAGCAGCCCCACGACAGGAAACTACAATGAGCAGTTCTTC
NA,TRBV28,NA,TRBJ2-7,CASARDNIYEQYF,TGTGCCAGCGCTAGGGACAATATTTACGAGCAGTACTTC
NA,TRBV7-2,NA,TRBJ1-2,CASSLGDANYGYTF,TGTGCCAGCAGCTTAGGGGACGCTAACTATGGCTACACCTTC
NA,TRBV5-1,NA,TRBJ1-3,CASSLAPSGPSGNTIYF,TGCGCCAGCAGCTTGGCCCCCTCAGGACCCTCTGGAAACACCATATATTTT
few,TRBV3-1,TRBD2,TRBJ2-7,CASSRGLAGTYEQYF,TGTGCCAGCAGCCGAGGACTAGCGGGGACTTACGAGCAGTACTTC
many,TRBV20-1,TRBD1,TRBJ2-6,CSAPIYRGPGANVLTF,TGCAGTGCGCCCATCTACAGGGGGCCAGGGGCCAACGTCCTGACTTTC
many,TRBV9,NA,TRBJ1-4,CASSEQGATNEKLFF,TGTGCCAGCAGCGAACAAGGAGCAACTAATGAAAAACTGTTTTTT
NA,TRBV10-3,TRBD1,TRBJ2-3,CAITPGQDSDTQYF,TGTGCCATCACTCCGGGACAGGACTCAGATACGCAGTATTTT
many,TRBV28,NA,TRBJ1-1,CASSPTTLNTEAFF,TGTGCCAGCAGCCCTACGACACTGAACACTGAAGCTTTCTTT
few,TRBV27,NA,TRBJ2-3,CASSLGAKRVPDTQYF,TGTGCCAGCAGTTTAGGGGCCAAACGGGTTCCAGATACGCAGTATTTT
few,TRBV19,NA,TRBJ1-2,CASSTQFSDYGYTF,TGTGCCAGTAGTACCCAGTTTTCGGACTATGGCTACACCTTC
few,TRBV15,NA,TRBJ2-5,CATSHRQQETQYF,TGTGCCACCAGCCATCGACAGCAAGAGACCCAGTACTTC
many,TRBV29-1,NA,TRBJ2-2,CSVVWEHTGELFF,TGCAGCGTTGTTTGGGAGCACACCGGGGAGCTGTTTTTT
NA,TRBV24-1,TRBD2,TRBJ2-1,CATSGSGGQHEQFF,TGTGCCACCTCCGGGAGCGGGGGTCAGCATGAGCAGTTCTTC
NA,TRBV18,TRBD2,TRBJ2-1,CASSQSGGPYNEQFF,TGTGCCAGCTCCCAGAGCGGGGGTCCTTACAATGAGCAGTTCTTC